The rows below give T cell receptor beta chains drawn from one sample of a study of control samples from healthy donors and cancer patients. Measured with immunoSEQ multiplex PCR; TCRdb has only the in-frame clones, and not every one. Among tens of thousands of clones listed, around nine tenths were seen once. Sequencing input: blood. These receptors were collected from a man aged 50-59 years in good health. Both conserved end residues are part of each CDR3. The D gene is left open where the match is weak. Clone size is not always given. Where it is, it says once, few, many or a class for expanded clones.

. | TRBJ2-2 | . | TRBV7-8 | TGTGCCAGCAGCCCGGGACCACCAACCGGGGAGCTGTTTTTT | CASSPGPPTGELFF
. | TRBJ2-1 | TRBD2 | TRBV15 | TGTGCCACCACCAGGAGCCGAGGGAGGGGCATAGGAAATGAGCAGTTCTTC | CATTRSRGRGIGNEQFF
once | TRBJ1-1 | . | TRBV6-6 | TGTGCCAGCCGTCCGGTTACAAGTTGGAACACTGAAGCTTTCTTT | CASRPVTSWNTEAFF
. | TRBJ1-5 | TRBD1 | TRBV19 | TGTGCCAGTAGTACCCACTACGGACAGGCTTACAATCAGCCCCAGCATTTT | CASSTHYGQAYNQPQHF
. | TRBJ1-2 | TRBD1 | TRBV15 | TGTGCCACCAGCAGACACAACGTACGACAGGGGAAGGATGGCTACACCTTC | CATSRHNVRQGKDGYTF
. | TRBJ2-2 | . | TRBV27 | TGTGCCAGCAGTTACAGGGGAGGGACCGGGGAGCTGTTTTTT | CASSYRGGTGELFF
once | TRBJ2-7 | TRBD2 | TRBV6-2/TRBV6-3 | TGTGCCAGCACCCCGACTAGCGGGGTGGACGAGCAGTACTTC | CASTPTSGVDEQYF
. | TRBJ1-5 | . | TRBV6-5 | TGTGCCAGTGCGACCGTACCCGGCAATCAGCCCCAGCATTTT | CASATVPGNQPQHF
. | TRBJ2-7 | . | TRBV27 | TGTGCCAGCACCCTCCGGGGCGGGGCGCCCGAGCAGTACTTC | CASTLRGGAPEQYF
few | TRBJ2-3 | . | TRBV18 | TGTGCCAGCTCACCGGGTGGAGTGGATACGCAGTATTTT | CASSPGGVDTQYF
. | TRBJ2-5 | . | TRBV27 | TGTGCCAGCAGTCCCTCCTCAGGGGAGACCCAGTACTTC | CASSPSSGETQYF
. | TRBJ2-3 | . | TRBV5-1 | TGCGCCAGCAGCTTGGAGGGAGCTAGCACAGATACGCAGTATTTT | CASSLEGASTDTQYF
. | TRBJ1-1 | . | TRBV29-1 | TGCAGCGTTGATCTCTTAACGGGGGGCGCTTTCGCTGAAGCTTTCTTT | CSVDLLTGGAFAEAFF
. | TRBJ2-3 | TRBD1 | TRBV6-2/TRBV6-3 | TGTGCCAGCAGCCGGCCGGGACAGATCACAGATACGCAGTATTTT | CASSRPGQITDTQYF
. | TRBJ2-1 | TRBD2 | TRBV5-1 | TGCGCCAGCAGCTTGGCGGGACTAGCGGGCTTCAATGAGCAGTTCTTC | CASSLAGLAGFNEQFF
few | TRBJ2-3 | . | TRBV11-3 | TGTGCCAGCAGCTTAGAGGGGGCAGATACGCAGTATTTT | CASSLEGADTQYF
. | TRBJ1-2 | . | TRBV30 | TGTGCCTGGGGACTCTCCCGGGGCGGCCTGCCCTACACCTTC | CAWGLSRGGLPYTF
. | TRBJ1-1 | . | TRBV30 | TGTGCCGCGATCCGGACGTCAGAAGCTTTCTTT | CAAIRTSEAFF
. | TRBJ2-2 | TRBD2 | TRBV5-1 | TGCGCCAGCAGCTTCCCCAAAGCGGGGGGCGCCGGGGAGCTGTTTTTT | CASSFPKAGGAGELFF
. | TRBJ2-5 | . | TRBV5-1 | TGCGCCAGCTGGGTGTCTGGGGGGCAAGAGACCCAGTACTTC | CASWVSGGQETQYF
. | TRBJ2-7 | . | TRBV21-1 | TGTGCCAGCAGCAAAGAGGCAGGGAGATGGCACGAGCAGTACTTC | CASSKEAGRWHEQYF
. | TRBJ2-1 | . | TRBV27 | TGTGCCAGCATGGAACGGCAGGGAATTAGAGAGCAGTTCTTC | CASMERQGIREQFF
. | TRBJ1-2 | . | TRBV10-1 | TGCGCCAGCAGCGTGGACAGAAACTATGGCTACACCTTC | CASSVDRNYGYTF
. | TRBJ2-7 | TRBD1 | TRBV4-1 | TGCGCCAGCAGCCAAGAGGACAGGGAGGCCGAGCAGTACTTC | CASSQEDREAEQYF
. | TRBJ2-5 | TRBD1 | TRBV7-8 | TGTGCCAGCAGCTTCGGGACAGGAGAGACCCAGTACTTC | CASSFGTGETQYF
. | TRBJ1-1 | . | TRBV25-1 | TGTGCCAGCAGTGTGGGACAAACAGGGACTGAAGCTTTCTTT | CASSVGQTGTEAFF
. | TRBJ2-7 | . | TRBV7-9 | TGTGCCAGCAGCTTAGAGGGCAGGGTCTACGAGCAGTACTTC | CASSLEGRVYEQYF
. | TRBJ2-3 | . | TRBV6-4 | TGTGCCAGCAGTGACTCGGGCCAGGGGAGAAGCACAGATACGCAGTATTTT | CASSDSGQGRSTDTQYF
. | TRBJ2-7 | . | TRBV28 | TGTGCCAGCAGTTTAGGGGGGGCTAGCTCCTACGAGCAGTACTTC | CASSLGGASSYEQYF
. | TRBJ1-1 | . | TRBV5-4 | TGTGCCAGCAGCTCTACCATGATAGATGAAGCTTTCTTT | CASSSTMIDEAFF
. | TRBJ1-2 | . | TRBV6-6 | TGTGCCAGCAGTCCAACGGGCGGGTATGGCTACACCTTC | CASSPTGGYGYTF
. | TRBJ2-5 | . | TRBV7-9 | TGTGCCAGCAGCTCTGAGCTAAGGCATAACCAAGAGACCCAGTACTTC | CASSSELRHNQETQYF
. | TRBJ1-2 | . | TRBV7-9 | TGTGCCAGCAGCTTAGGAGAGGCGGTCTATGGCTACACCTTC | CASSLGEAVYGYTF
once | TRBJ1-4 | . | TRBV2 | TGTGCCAGCAAAGGCAGGGGCATGGCAACTAATGAAAAACTGTTTTTT | CASKGRGMATNEKLFF
. | TRBJ1-6 | . | TRBV6-1 | TGTGCCAGCAGTGAAGCTAGGGATTCACCCCTCCACTTT | CASSEARDSPLHF
. | TRBJ2-3 | . | TRBV7-3 | TGTGCCAGCAGCCGAACTCGGGGCATCACAGATACGCAGTATTTT | CASSRTRGITDTQYF
. | TRBJ2-7 | . | TRBV7-2 | TGTGCCAGCAGCTTGACCAAAAACTACGAGCAGTACTTC | CASSLTKNYEQYF
once | TRBJ1-1 | . | TRBV29-1 | TGCAGCGTTGGGAGGACTGAAGCTTTCTTT | CSVGRTEAFF
. | TRBJ1-2 | TRBD1 | TRBV5-1 | TGCGCCAGCAGCACCGGACAGGGAACCTATGGCTACACCTTC | CASSTGQGTYGYTF
. | TRBJ2-3 | TRBD2 | TRBV19 | TGTGCCAGTAGTACCTCCAGACTAGCGGGGACCGCAGATACGCAGTATTTT | CASSTSRLAGTADTQYF
. | TRBJ1-5 | TRBD1 | TRBV5-1 | TGCGCCAGCAGCTTTTCAGGGGGCAGTCAGCCCCAGCATTTT | CASSFSGGSQPQHF
. | TRBJ1-2 | . | TRBV29-1 | TGCAGCGTTGAAGAGGGCGTACCCTCGAAGACTCGGGGCTACACCTTC | CSVEEGVPSKTRGYTF
. | TRBJ1-3 | TRBD1 | TRBV7-9 | TGTGCCAGCAGCTTGCGGACAGGGCCTGGAAACACCATATATTTT | CASSLRTGPGNTIYF